Given below is one TCR beta chain in context. The antigen remains undetermined. V was cut by 3 bases and J by 5 bases, with 15 bases left in between. This CDR3 has 15 residues. Germline lookup yields CDR1 MGHDK and CDR2 SYGVNS. This specimen belongs to a study of a mutant IDH1 vaccine in newly diagnosed glioma. Study outcomes and limitations: Vaccine-induced immune responses were detected in around 92% of patients.

Sequencing used immunoSEQ multiplex PCR; TCRdb keeps in-frame clones, though not all of them. Of approximately 50,000 clones in the sample, under 85% were seen once. Stated time point: week 35, safety follow-up. Topical imiquimod was applied with each vaccine dose, which held 300 ug of mutant IDH1 20-mer peptide. Weeks 1, 3, 5, 7, 11, 15, 19 and 23 were when patients received their eight vaccinations. Newly diagnosed WHO grade 3 or 4 IDH1-mutant, ATRX-lost astrocytomas were identified in the donors. The receptor comes from a man aged 35 to 55 with glioma. The starting material was PBMCs, obtained from a glioma patient whose treatment included an IDH1 peptide vaccine. The rearrangement links TRBV25-1 to TRBJ2-3; D remains ambiguous. The CDR3 reads CASSDIGRSGDTQYF. CDR3 in DNA: TGTGCCAGCAGTGACATCGGCAGGTCGGGAGATACGCAGTATTTT.